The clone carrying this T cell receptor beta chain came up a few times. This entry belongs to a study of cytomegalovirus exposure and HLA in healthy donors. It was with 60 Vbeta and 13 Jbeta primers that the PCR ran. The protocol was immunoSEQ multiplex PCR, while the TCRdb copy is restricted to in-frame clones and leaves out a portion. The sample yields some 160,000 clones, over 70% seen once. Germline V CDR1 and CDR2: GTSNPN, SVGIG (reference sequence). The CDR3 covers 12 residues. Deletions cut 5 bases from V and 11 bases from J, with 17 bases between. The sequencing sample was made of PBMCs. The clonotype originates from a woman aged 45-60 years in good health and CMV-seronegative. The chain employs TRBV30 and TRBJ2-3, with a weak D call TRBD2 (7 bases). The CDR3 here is CAWAPGGQRQYF. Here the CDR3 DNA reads TGTGCCTGGGCCCCCGGGGGGCAGAGGCAGTATTTT.